The clone carrying this T cell receptor (beta chain) was recorded a few times. These data come from a study of identical twins. One entry per CDR3 protein results from TCRdb running MiXCR on the 5' RACE reads. Of over 250,000 distinct CDR3 sequences in the sample, roughly 10% were seen once. From germline, CDR1 is LGHNT and CDR2 FRNRAP. V trimming: 4 bases; J trimming: 3 bases; junction bases outside the gene matches: 6. There are 17 residues in the CDR3. These same records also appear under a second study, on yellow fever vaccine responses in identical twins.

Sequencing was performed on CD8+ T cells sorted from blood. The origin of this receptor is a woman between 18 and 30 years old in good health. The chain recombines TRBV12-5 with TRBJ2-1; 13 bases fit TRBD2. The CDR3 DNA reads as TGTGCTAGTGGTTCGCCGACTAGCGGGGGGAACTACAATGAGCAGTTCTTC. Its translation is CASGSPTSGGNYNEQFF.